The rows below give T cell receptor beta chains drawn from one sample of a study of blood T cell repertoires in COVID-19. Sequenced by immunoSEQ multiplex PCR; TCRdb stores in-frame clones only, minus some. The sample includes around 15,000 clones, 82% of them seen just once. The sample comprised peripheral blood. The receptors here all came from a woman aged 70 to 79 with active COVID-19. The CDR3 runs from the conserved cysteine through the conserved F or W. Fields, in order: D gene, V gene, J gene, clone size, CDR3 protein, CDR3 DNA. A D gene is named only where the DNA matches it firmly. A clone size is listed for some rows: how often the clone was seen (once, few, many), or a class if it is expanded.

>TRBD1|TRBV7-9|TRBJ2-1|.
CASSPPGQQYNEQFF
TGTGCCAGCAGCCCTCCGGGACAGCAATACAATGAGCAGTTCTTC
>TRBD1|TRBV28|TRBJ2-5|.
CASSSGDRAETQYF
TGTGCCAGCAGTTCCGGGGACAGGGCAGAGACCCAGTACTTC
>.|TRBV6-5|TRBJ1-1|.
CASIPSGTPEAFF
TGTGCCAGCATTCCTAGCGGGACCCCTGAAGCTTTCTTT
>TRBD2|TRBV7-6|TRBJ2-1|.
CASSLGGGRALDEQFF
TGTGCCAGCAGCTTGGGTGGCGGGAGGGCCTTAGATGAGCAGTTCTTC
>.|TRBV9|TRBJ2-3|.
CASSVRLDTPLSADTQYF
TGTGCCAGCAGCGTCCGACTAGACACTCCACTAAGCGCAGATACGCAGTATTTT
>.|TRBV29-1|TRBJ2-3|.
CSGRDSTDTQYF
TGCAGCGGACGGGACTCCACAGATACGCAGTATTTT
>TRBD1|TRBV29-1|TRBJ2-7|.
CSVGETGVVQYF
TGCAGCGTTGGAGAGACAGGGGTGGTGCAGTACTTC
>.|TRBV28|TRBJ2-7|.
CASRVGVNHPEQYF
TGTGCCAGCAGGGTCGGGGTTAACCATCCCGAGCAGTACTTC
>.|TRBV14|TRBJ2-7|.
CASSQVTGYEQYF
TGTGCCAGCAGCCAAGTCACAGGCTACGAGCAGTACTTC
>TRBD1|TRBV9|TRBJ1-1|.
CASSLGQGENTEAFF
TGTGCCAGCAGCCTTGGACAGGGGGAGAACACTGAAGCTTTCTTT
>TRBD2|TRBV4-1|TRBJ2-1|.
CASSQVLLAGDKSYNEQFF
TGCGCCAGCAGCCAAGTGCTACTAGCGGGGGACAAATCCTACAATGAGCAGTTCTTC
>.|TRBV14|TRBJ1-3|few
CASSQGQGAGNTIYF
TGTGCCAGCAGCCAAGGGCAGGGCGCTGGAAACACCATATATTTT
>.|TRBV7-9|TRBJ1-6|few
CASSSRPPNSPLHF
TGTGCCAGCAGCTCCCGTCCTCCTAATTCACCCCTCCACTTT
>TRBD2|TRBV2|TRBJ2-1|.
CASRELPGTSNEQFF
TGTGCCAGCAGGGAACTTCCCGGGACTAGTAATGAGCAGTTCTTC
>TRBD1|TRBV28|TRBJ1-2|.
CASSLTGGGYTF
TGTGCCAGCAGTTTGACAGGGGGTGGCTACACCTTC
>.|TRBV29-1|TRBJ1-1|once
CSVGWGGASEAFF
TGCAGCGTTGGATGGGGGGGGGCTTCTGAAGCTTTCTTT
>.|TRBV19|TRBJ2-5|.
CASSPTARETQYF
TGTGCCAGTAGTCCTACCGCTCGGGAGACCCAGTACTTC
>TRBD1|TRBV10-3|TRBJ2-7|few
CAISLLRGQYEQYF
TGTGCCATCAGCCTGTTAAGGGGGCAATACGAGCAGTACTTC
>.|TRBV4-1|TRBJ1-3|.
CASSTPSSGNTIYF
TGCGCCAGCAGTACACCTTCGTCTGGAAACACCATATATTTT
>.|TRBV7-9|TRBJ2-7|large
CASSFRERYEQYF
TGTGCCAGCAGCTTCAGGGAACGCTACGAGCAGTACTTC
>TRBD2|TRBV10-3|TRBJ2-5|once
CAISDSGGDQETQYF
TGTGCCATCAGTGATTCCGGGGGGGACCAAGAGACCCAGTACTTC
>.|TRBV19|TRBJ2-6|once
CASTIRGGVSGANVLTF
TGTGCCAGTACCATCCGAGGGGGGGTCTCTGGGGCCAACGTCCTGACTTTC
>.|TRBV6-5|TRBJ2-3|.
CASNGDSDTQYF
TGTGCCAGCAACGGCGATAGCGATACGCAGTATTTT
>TRBD2|TRBV7-8|TRBJ2-7|.
CASSLGEPTSGTSYEQYF
TGTGCCAGCAGCTTAGGAGAACCGACTAGCGGGACCTCCTACGAGCAGTACTTC
>.|TRBV27|TRBJ2-1|.
CASSRLTPRPYNEQFF
TGTGCCAGCAGTAGATTAACCCCGCGGCCCTACAATGAGCAGTTCTTC
>.|TRBV18|TRBJ2-7|.
CASSPGNRDAYEQYF
TGTGCCAGCTCACCGGGGAACAGGGATGCCTACGAGCAGTACTTC
>TRBD2|TRBV28|TRBJ2-5|.
CASSQAGTRETQYF
TGTGCCAGCAGCCAAGCGGGAACCCGGGAGACCCAGTACTTC
>.|TRBV5-1|TRBJ1-2|.
CASSLGAGDYGYTF
TGCGCCAGCAGCTTGGGGGCAGGGGACTATGGCTACACCTTC
>TRBD1|TRBV18|TRBJ2-7|.
CASSRDRDYEQYF
TGTGCCAGCTCACGGGACAGAGACTACGAGCAGTACTTC
>.|TRBV19|TRBJ2-2|.
CASGTGPGTGELFF
TGTGCCAGCGGTACAGGGCCGGGCACCGGGGAGCTGTTTTTT
>.|TRBV5-1|TRBJ2-7|.
CASSFDRPEYEQYF
TGCGCCAGCAGCTTCGACAGGCCCGAATACGAGCAGTACTTC
>TRBD2|TRBV7-2|TRBJ2-3|once
CASSGSSGGTQYF
TGTGCCAGCAGCGGATCTAGCGGAGGAACGCAGTATTTT
>.|TRBV6-5|TRBJ1-2|.
CATLQELYTF
TGTGCCACCCTACAGGAGCTCTACACCTTC
>TRBD2|TRBV4-1|TRBJ2-1|.
CASAGTSGRHESYNEQFF
TGCGCCAGCGCGGGGACTAGCGGGAGGCATGAATCCTACAATGAGCAGTTCTTC
>TRBD2|TRBV7-9|TRBJ2-7|.
CASSPGLAGGIHEQYF
TGTGCCAGCAGCCCGGGACTAGCGGGAGGGATCCACGAGCAGTACTTC
>TRBD1|TRBV19|TRBJ2-7|.
CASSIGQGAYEQYF
TGTGCCAGTAGTATAGGCCAGGGGGCCTACGAGCAGTACTTC
>.|TRBV7-9|TRBJ2-1|.
CASTDLGDSSYNEQFF
TGTGCCAGCACGGATCTAGGGGATAGCTCCTACAATGAGCAGTTCTTC
>TRBD1|TRBV5-1|TRBJ1-2|.
CASSFDRERGYTF
TGCGCCAGCAGCTTTGACAGGGAGCGTGGCTACACCTTC
>TRBD1|TRBV10-3|TRBJ2-5|.
CAISDYGTGGRETQYF
TGTGCCATCAGTGATTACGGGACAGGGGGCCGAGAGACCCAGTACTTC
>.|TRBV21-1|TRBJ1-1|.
CASSKRHRLNTEAFF
TGTGCCAGCAGCAAACGGCACAGATTGAACACTGAAGCTTTCTTT
>.|TRBV5-5|TRBJ1-5|few
CASSPRGVGVRNQPQHF
TGTGCCAGCAGCCCTCGGGGGGTTGGGGTAAGAAATCAGCCCCAGCATTTT
>.|TRBV4-1|TRBJ1-6|few
CASSQVPLAGSPLHF
TGCGCCAGCAGCCAAGTCCCGCTCGCGGGCTCACCCCTCCACTTT
>TRBD1|TRBV5-8|TRBJ2-2|.
CASSSRDRGFSTGELFF
TGTGCCAGCAGCTCCCGGGACAGGGGGTTTTCCACCGGGGAGCTGTTTTTT
>.|TRBV6-1|TRBJ1-3|.
CASSELGPALRTIYF
TGTGCCAGCAGTGAACTGGGGCCGGCCCTGAGAACCATATATTTT
>TRBD2|TRBV29-1|TRBJ2-7|.
CSVRTSGASYEQYF
TGCAGCGTCCGGACTAGCGGGGCTTCCTACGAGCAGTACTTC
>TRBD2|TRBV27|TRBJ2-3|.
CASTPGRGREDADTQYF
TGTGCCAGCACCCCCGGTCGGGGGCGGGAGGATGCAGATACGCAGTATTTT
>TRBD1|TRBV28|TRBJ1-4|.
CASSERQGDEKLFF
TGTGCCAGCTCCGAAAGACAGGGGGACGAAAAACTGTTTTTT
>.|TRBV19|TRBJ2-2|.
CASRRIGQKPGELFF
TGTGCCAGTAGGAGAATCGGACAGAAGCCCGGGGAGCTGTTTTTT
>TRBD1|TRBV18|TRBJ1-4|.
CASSPIKGTANEKLFF
TGTGCCAGCTCACCCATCAAAGGGACAGCTAATGAAAAACTGTTTTTT
>TRBD1|TRBV28|TRBJ1-1|.
CASRANRWQGGTEAFF
TGTGCCAGCAGGGCGAACCGGTGGCAGGGGGGCACTGAAGCTTTCTTT
>TRBD2|TRBV11-2|TRBJ2-5|.
CASSPLAGGQETQYF
TGTGCCAGCAGCCCACTAGCGGGAGGCCAAGAGACCCAGTACTTC
>TRBD1|TRBV24-1|TRBJ1-2|.
CATSDRNRGAYGYTF
TGTGCCACCAGTGATAGAAACAGGGGCGCCTATGGCTACACCTTC
>TRBD1|TRBV4-2|TRBJ2-3|.
CASSQGRTGDHTDTQYF
TGTGCCAGCAGCCAAGGAAGGACAGGAGACCACACAGATACGCAGTATTTT